This TCR beta chain was identified during a study of blood T cell repertoires in COVID-19 (dated by TCRdb to about 2020). Looking at the study overall: The collaborator samples originated in the United States, Italy and Spain and spanned the acute and convalescent phases of COVID-19. The material from the prospective study consisted of cDNA or gDNA derived from T cells, B-cell-depleted T cells, or PBMCs. Subjects who had been exposed to COVID-19, were actively infected with it, or had recovered from it provided the deeply sampled blood TCRbeta repertoires that made up the dataset. The repertoires were released in a freely available public database meant as a resource for research on the immune response to SARS-CoV-2. The samples were drawn from the first 160 participants of the ongoing ImmuneRACE study and from 1,254 subjects provided by 6 global collaborators. Sample metadata almost always included a de-identified subject ID, COVID-19 status, age in years and sex. Where HLA class I and class II types were available, the types were taken from metadata supplied by the sample provider, not from assay-based typing.

The CDR3 covers 13 residues, taking in both the cysteine and the phenylalanine. The DNA shown is the 39-base CDR3, in frame from base 1. The germline V gene specifies SGHRS as CDR1 and YFSETQ as CDR2. Trimming leaves V shorter by 2 bases and J shorter by 8 bases, with the junction holding 5 bases beyond the gene matches. The immunoSEQ Assay, a bias-controlled multiplex PCR, was used to amplify TCRbeta CDR3 regions from genomic DNA. The paper's data handling went like this. The number of nucleated cells in each sample was estimated from the amplification of reference gene primers within the assay. To quantify the absolute abundance of each unique TCRbeta CDR3 rearrangement, sequence reads were collapsed and filtered. Productive Simpson clonality was computed per sample as the square root of Simpson's diversity index over productive rearrangements. The clones in this table, taken by TCRdb from immuneACCESS, are in-frame only. Not every clone is retained; where verified, under half of the shortfall comes from an unresolved V gene, and the cause of the rest is unknown. D and trimming were read from the DNA, whereas the V and J calls and clone size are those reported in that table. The sample table shows around 100,000 clones, and roughly 87% are seen once. The biggest ten clones account for over 15% of the sample.

Results the study describes overall, beyond this receptor: The amount of clinical and demographic metadata varied by source and participant and was provided uncurated.

Each collaborating institution followed its own protocols to collect whole blood in K2EDTA tubes. For TCRbeta analysis, collaborator samples were shipped as frozen whole blood, as isolated PBMCs, or as DNA extracted from either sample type. The sample holds one count of this clone. Its recognized antigen is unknown. No much larger clone exists at a distance of one base, and base qualities are not known. The sequenced sample was peripheral blood. The V and J genes are TRBV5-1 and TRBJ1-2; TRBD1 fits 8 bases in the junction. This TCR derives from a woman of 80 years or more in a cohort sampled during active COVID-19. CDR3 sequence: CASSLDRGGGYTF. The DNA sequence is as follows: TGCGCCAGCAGCTTAGACAGGGGTGGCGGCTACACCTTC.